The 10 T cell receptor beta chains presented below share a single source sample, sequenced in a study of blood T cell repertoires in COVID-19. The data were produced by immunoSEQ multiplex PCR, yet TCRdb's version contains in-frame clones alone and is incomplete. The sample records about 420,000 clones, roughly 90% being singletons. The specimen sequenced was peripheral blood. Receptors were obtained from a man aged 18 to 35 with COVID-19, enrolled during active disease.

This chain links TRBV7-2 with TRBJ2-1, with 10 bases fitting TRBD2. J was trimmed by 4 bases and V by 1 base; bases with no gene match: 4. This CDR3 is built from 16 residues. Germline CDR1 reads SGHTA; CDR2 reads FQGNSA. CDR3 sequence reads: CASSLDSSGGYNEQFF. The CDR3, as DNA: TGTGCCAGCAGCTTAGATTCTAGCGGGGGTTACAATGAGCAGTTCTTC. The whole variable domain, filled in from reference TRBV7-2 and TRBJ2-1, reads GAGVSQSPSNKVTEKGKDVELRCDPISGHTALYWYRQSLGQGLEFLIYFQGNSAPDKSGLPSDRFSAERTGGSVSTLTIQRTQQEDSAVYLCASSLDSSGGYNEQFFGPGTRLTVL.

The chain uses TRBV19 and TRBJ1-6; D is unresolved. This CDR3 region has 14 residues. Germline V gives CDR1 LNHDA, CDR2 SQIVND (reference sequence). The V and J ends lost 7 bases and 5 bases respectively, with 12 bases between them. The CDR3 region has the DNA TGTGCCAGTACAAGGAGAGGGAATAATTCACCCCTCCACTTT. Its protein is CASTRRGNNSPLHF.

This rearrangement joins TRBV7-3 to TRBJ2-7; 7 bases match TRBD1. The CDR3 has 16 amino acids. Germline V gene sequence: CDR1 SGHTA, CDR2 FQGTGA. The V segment lost 6 bases and the J segment 0 bases; nucleotides outside the gene matches: 11. The CDR3 nucleotides read TGTGCCAGCAGTCTGTTGGGGTCAGGGGGCTCCTACGAGCAGTACTTC. This gives the protein CASSLLGSGGSYEQYF. Combining the CDR3 with reference TRBV7-3 and TRBJ2-7 gives the whole variable domain GAGVSQTPSNKVTEKGKYVELRCDPISGHTALYWYRQSLGQGPEFLIYFQGTGAADDSGLPNDRFFAVRPEGSVSTLKIQRTERGDSAVYLCASSLLGSGGSYEQYFGPGTRLTVT.

The chain uses TRBV7-3 and TRBJ2-5; TRBD2 agrees at 9 bases. The V and J ends lost 8 bases and 4 bases, in that order; junction bases with no gene match: 5. The CDR3 runs to 13 residues. CDR1 is SGHTA, CDR2 FQGTGA, per germline. CDR3 protein: CASASGMGETQYF. CDR3 coding DNA: TGTGCCAGCGCTAGCGGGATGGGAGAGACCCAGTACTTC.

This chain uses TRBV19 with TRBJ2-3; TRBD2 matches 11 bases. The CDR3 has 14 residues. Trimming removed 8 bases from V and 0 bases from J; junction bases left unmatched: 1. Germline assignment: CDR1 LNHDA and CDR2 SQIVND (reference sequence). CDR3 sequence (DNA): TGTGCCAGTGGGACTAGCGGTAGCACAGATACGCAGTATTTT. Protein sequence: CASGTSGSTDTQYF.

The sample holds one count of this clone. V and J are TRBV11-1 and TRBJ2-4; TRBD2 agrees at 8 bases. This CDR3 region has 13 residues. CDR1 is SGHAT, CDR2 FQDESV, per germline (reference sequence). J was trimmed by 2 bases and V by 8 bases; bases with no gene match: 2. CDR3 in amino acids: CASRGGTKNIQYF. For the CDR3, the DNA is TGTGCCAGCCGGGGGGGGACCAAAAACATTCAGTACTTC. Full variable domain (outside the CDR3, taken from reference TRBV11-1 and TRBJ2-4): EAEVAQSPRYKITEKSQAVAFWCDPISGHATLYWYRQILGQGPELLVQFQDESVVDDSQLPKDRFSAERLKGVDSTLKIQPAELGDSAMYLCASRGGTKNIQYFGAGTRLSVL.

A single count supports this clone. This chain uses TRBV21-1 with TRBJ2-5; the tabulated D call, TRBD2, remains unverified against the DNA. TRBV21-1 counts as a pseudogene. The CDR3 totals 14 residues. As DNA, the CDR3 is TGTGCCAGCAGCAGAGAGCGGGGCCAAGAGACCCAGTACTTC. Translation: CASSRERGQETQYF.

The chain employs TRBV2 and TRBJ2-5; TRBD2 is a possible D gene (6 bases). V gave up 7 bases and J gave up 5 bases, with 20 bases separating them. This CDR3 has 15 residues. Germline CDR1 is SNHLY and CDR2 is FYNNEI. CDR3 region: CASMGLRGSGETQYF. DNA for the CDR3: TGTGCCAGCATGGGTTTGCGGGGCTCCGGGGAGACCCAGTACTTC.

J is TRBJ2-1 and V is TRBV3-1 (or the pseudogene TRBV3-2), with 10 bases fitting TRBD1. Unmatched junction bases numbered 5, after V lost 3 bases and J lost 3 bases. Germline-derived CDR1 and CDR2 are LGHDT and YNNKEL (reference sequence). The CDR3 loop spans 16 amino acids. In DNA, the CDR3 is TGTGCCAGCAGCCATAGACAGGGGGCGGGCTACAATGAGCAGTTCTTC. It specifies CASSHRQGAGYNEQFF.

The chain employs TRBV3-1 (or the pseudogene TRBV3-2) and TRBJ2-3; D might be TRBD2 (7 bases). The V gene lost 4 bases and the J gene lost 5 bases, with 13 bases spanning the gap. Germline V CDR1 and CDR2: LGHDT, YNNKEL (reference sequence). The CDR3 is 14 amino acids. The CDR3 spells CASSRSGGGDTQYF. In nucleotides, the CDR3 is TGTGCCAGCAGCCGGTCGGGGGGCGGAGATACGCAGTATTTT.